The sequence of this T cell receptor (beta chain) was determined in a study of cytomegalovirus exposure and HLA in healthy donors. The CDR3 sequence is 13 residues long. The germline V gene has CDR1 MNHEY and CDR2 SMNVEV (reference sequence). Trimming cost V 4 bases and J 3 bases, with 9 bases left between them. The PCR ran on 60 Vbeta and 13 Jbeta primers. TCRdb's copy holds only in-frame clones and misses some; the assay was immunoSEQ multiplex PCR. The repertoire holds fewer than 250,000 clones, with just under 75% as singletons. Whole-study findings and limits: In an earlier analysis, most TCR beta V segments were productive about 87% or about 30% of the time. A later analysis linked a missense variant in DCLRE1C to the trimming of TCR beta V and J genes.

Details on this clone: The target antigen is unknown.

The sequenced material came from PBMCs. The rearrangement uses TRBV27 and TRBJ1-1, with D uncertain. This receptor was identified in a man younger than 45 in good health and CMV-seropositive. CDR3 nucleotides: TGTGCCAGCAGTTACGGCGGTCACACTGAAGCTTTCTTT. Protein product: CASSYGGHTEAFF.